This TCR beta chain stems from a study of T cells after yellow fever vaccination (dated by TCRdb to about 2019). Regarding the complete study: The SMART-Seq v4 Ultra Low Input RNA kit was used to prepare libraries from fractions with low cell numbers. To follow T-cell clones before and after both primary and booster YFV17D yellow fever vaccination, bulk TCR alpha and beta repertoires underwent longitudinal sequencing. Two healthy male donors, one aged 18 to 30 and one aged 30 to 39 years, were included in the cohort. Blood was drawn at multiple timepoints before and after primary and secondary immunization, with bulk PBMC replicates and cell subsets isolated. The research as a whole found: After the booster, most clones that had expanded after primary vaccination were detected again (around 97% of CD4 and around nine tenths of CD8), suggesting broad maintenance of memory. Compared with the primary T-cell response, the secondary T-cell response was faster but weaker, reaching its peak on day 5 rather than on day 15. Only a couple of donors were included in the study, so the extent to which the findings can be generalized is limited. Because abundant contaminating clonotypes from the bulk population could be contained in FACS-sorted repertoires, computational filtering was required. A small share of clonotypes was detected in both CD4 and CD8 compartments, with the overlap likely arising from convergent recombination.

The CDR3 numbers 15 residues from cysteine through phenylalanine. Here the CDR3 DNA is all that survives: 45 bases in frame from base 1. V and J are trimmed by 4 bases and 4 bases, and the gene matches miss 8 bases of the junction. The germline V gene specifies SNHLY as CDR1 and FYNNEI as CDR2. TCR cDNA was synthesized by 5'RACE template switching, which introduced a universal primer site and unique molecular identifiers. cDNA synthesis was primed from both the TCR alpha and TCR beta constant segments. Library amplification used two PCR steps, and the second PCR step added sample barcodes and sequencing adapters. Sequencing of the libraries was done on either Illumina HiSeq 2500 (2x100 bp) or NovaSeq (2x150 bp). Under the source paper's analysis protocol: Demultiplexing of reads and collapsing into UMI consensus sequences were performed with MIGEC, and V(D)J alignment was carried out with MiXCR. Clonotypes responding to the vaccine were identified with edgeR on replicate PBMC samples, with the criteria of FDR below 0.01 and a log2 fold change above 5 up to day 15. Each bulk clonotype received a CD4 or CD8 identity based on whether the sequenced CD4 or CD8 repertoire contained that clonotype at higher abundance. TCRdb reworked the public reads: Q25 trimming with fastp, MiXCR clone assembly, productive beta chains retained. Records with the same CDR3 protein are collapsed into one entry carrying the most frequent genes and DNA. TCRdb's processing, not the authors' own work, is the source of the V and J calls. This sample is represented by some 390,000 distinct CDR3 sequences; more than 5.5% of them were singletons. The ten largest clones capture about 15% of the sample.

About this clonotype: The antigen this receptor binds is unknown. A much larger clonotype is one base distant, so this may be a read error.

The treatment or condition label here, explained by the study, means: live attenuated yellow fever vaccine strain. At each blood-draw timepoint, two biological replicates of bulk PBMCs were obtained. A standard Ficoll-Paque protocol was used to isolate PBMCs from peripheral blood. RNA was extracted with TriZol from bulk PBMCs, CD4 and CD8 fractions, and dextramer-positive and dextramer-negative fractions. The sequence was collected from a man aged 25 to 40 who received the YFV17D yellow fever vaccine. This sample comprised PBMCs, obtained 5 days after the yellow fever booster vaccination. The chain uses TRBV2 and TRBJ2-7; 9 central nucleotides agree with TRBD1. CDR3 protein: CASSAPGTGLYEQYF. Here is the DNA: TGTGCCAGCAGTGCTCCCGGGACAGGGTTGTACGAGCAGTACTTC.